This T cell receptor beta chain is from a study of T-cell reconstitution after alpha-beta-depleted transplantation in children. Whole-study results and caveats: At the one-year point after transplant, T-cell counts and TCRbeta diversity were found to come mostly from T cells that had been newly produced. TCRbeta diversity was high at day 60 in some patients (a result of surviving recipient T cells and thymic progenitors). There were reportedly several hundred expanded graft clones from which alpha-beta T cells came about two months after transplant.

V gave up 1 base and J gave up 7 bases, with 8 bases separating them. This CDR3 comprises 13 residues. The germline CDR1 and CDR2 sequences are SGHNT and YYREEE (reference sequence). Molecular barcoding with unique molecular identifiers was used for the TCRbeta library. Using its own MiXCR run on the PCR reads, TCRdb lists one record per CDR3 protein. In the table there are around 600,000 distinct CDR3 sequences, under 30% of which are singletons. This clonotype was seen more than once but under ten times. Its target is unknown. This chain links TRBV5-4 with TRBJ1-4, with D maybe TRBD1 (5 bases). This sequence originates from a boy in the first two years of life who had a stem cell transplant for acute myeloid leukemia, so the T cells may come from the graft donor. The sample consisted of PBMCs, mostly from graft donor cells, taken 360 days after TCRalphabeta/CD19-depleted stem cell transplant. The CDR3, as DNA: TGTGCCAGCAGCTTGACAGGTGGTGAAAAACTGTTTTTT. Translating it yields CASSLTGGEKLFF. Using reference TRBV5-4 and TRBJ1-4 for the parts outside the CDR3, the full variable domain is ETGVTQSPTHLIKTRGQQVTLRCSSQSGHNTVSWYQQALGQGPQFIFQYYREEENGRGNFPPRFSGLQFPNYSSELNVNALELDDSALYLCASSLTGGEKLFFGSGTQLSVL.